Listed below are T cell receptor beta chains from one sample, sequenced in a study of glioma-infiltrating T cells. TCRdb used MiXCR to reprocess the multiplex PCR reads, holding one entry per CDR3 protein. The table lists around 100,000 distinct CDR3 sequences, about 30% of them singletons. What was sequenced was glioma tissue, nonneoplastic brain tissue, or PBMCs (not recorded which). Receptor source: a human donor with low-grade glioma or glioblastoma, undergoing nonglioma brain surgery, or in good health (not recorded which). CDR3s include the opening cysteine and the closing phenylalanine or tryptophan. The D gene is left open where the match is weak. Expanded clones are given a class, and other clones once, few, many or no size at all.

j_call d_call v_call clone_size cdr3_nt cdr3_aa
TRBJ1-5 . TRBV7-2 many TGTGCCAGCAGCTTAAGGTATAGCAATCAGCCCCAGCATTTT CASSLRYSNQPQHF
TRBJ1-5 . TRBV27 . TGTGCCAGCAGTTTAAAGGATTATAGCAATCAGCCCCAGCACTTT CASSLKDYSNQPQHF
TRBJ2-1 . TRBV6-1 . TGTGCCATCAGTCAATTAACAGGAAATGAGCAGTTCTTC CAISQLTGNEQFF
TRBJ2-5 . TRBV2 many TGTGCCAGCAGTTCTCGACAAGAAGGTCAAGAGACCCAGTACTTC CASSSRQEGQETQYF
TRBJ2-2 TRBD2 TRBV20-1 many TGCAGTGCCCTTTCCCGGGGGGCCGGGGAGCTGTTTTTT CSALSRGAGELFF
TRBJ1-5 . TRBV7-2 many TGTGCCAGCCCGAGACCTCAGCCCCAGCATTTT CASPRPQPQHF
TRBJ2-4 . TRBV3-1 . TGTGCCAGCAGCCAAGGGGCCAGTTCCTGGGCCAAAAACATTCAGTACTTC CASSQGASSWAKNIQYF
TRBJ2-3 . TRBV30 few TGTGCCTGGAGTGTAGGCAGCACAGATACGCAGTATTTT CAWSVGSTDTQYF
TRBJ2-5 . TRBV11-2 few TGTGCCAGCAGCTTAGGGAGGGAGCAAGAGACCCAGTACTTC CASSLGREQETQYF
TRBJ2-3 TRBD2 TRBV7-2 few TGTGCCAGCAGCCACTTAGCGGGGGGGGGGGGCACAGATACGCAGTATTTT CASSHLAGGGGTDTQYF
TRBJ2-5 . TRBV6-2/TRBV6-3 many TGTGCCAGCAGTTACTCGTCCCGAGGGGGGCTTGAGACCCAGTACTTC CASSYSSRGGLETQYF
TRBJ1-1 . TRBV28 many TGTGCCAGCACTAAAGAGCTGGCTGAAGCTTTCTTT CASTKELAEAFF
TRBJ1-1 . TRBV12-3/TRBV12-4 . TGTGCCAGCAGCCCGGGGGGGGCGCGGACTGAAGCTTTCTTT CASSPGGARTEAFF
TRBJ2-1 . TRBV7-9 many TGTGCCAGCAAAGGATTAGGCGATGAGCAGTTCTTC CASKGLGDEQFF
TRBJ1-5 . TRBV7-2 . TGTGCCAGCAGATTTAGGCAGGATAGCAATCAGCCCCAGCACTTT CASRFRQDSNQPQHF
TRBJ2-1 . TRBV6-1 . . CASSYNGENTEAFFGQGIYNEQFF
TRBJ2-1 . TRBV7-9 many TGTGCCAGCAGCTGGGCCTCTTCCTACAATGAGCAGTTCTTC CASSWASSYNEQFF
TRBJ1-1 TRBD1 TRBV20-1 many TGCAGTGCTAGAGATTGGGCAGGGGGGGGGAACACTGAAGCTTTCTTT CSARDWAGGGNTEAFF
TRBJ1-1 TRBD1 TRBV20-1 many TGCAGTGCTAGTCGGGCAGGGGGTGGCACTGAAGCTTTCTTT CSASRAGGGTEAFF
TRBJ1-3 TRBD1 TRBV7-9 few TGTGCCAGCAGCCCGACCGTCCGCGACAGGGAAAAACTTACTGGAAACACCATATATTTT CASSPTVRDREKLTGNTIYF
TRBJ2-7 . TRBV12-3/TRBV12-4 . TGTGCCAGCAGTTTAGGTCCGGGCAGCTACGAGCAGTACTTC CASSLGPGSYEQYF
TRBJ1-1 TRBD1 TRBV7-2 many TGTGCCAGCAGCTGGGACAGAGATTACACTGAAGCTTTCTTT CASSWDRDYTEAFF
TRBJ1-5 TRBD1 TRBV3-1 . TGTGCCAGCAGCCAAGATGCCGGGACAGGGGGCTATAGCAATCAGCCCCAGCATTTT CASSQDAGTGGYSNQPQHF
TRBJ1-1 TRBD1 TRBV7-9 many TGTGCCAGCAGCATCCCCGGGACAGCAGCCTCTGAAGCTTTCTTT CASSIPGTAASEAFF
TRBJ2-3 . TRBV20-1 many TGCAGTGCTAGAGAATTAGGAACGCAGTATTTT CSARELGTQYF
TRBJ2-1 . TRBV4-3 many TGCGCCAGCAGCCGCCTAACTAGCAGCCTAGTCAATGAGCAGTTCTTC CASSRLTSSLVNEQFF
TRBJ2-7 . TRBV7-6 few TGTGCCAGCAGCTTAGGGGGCCGGGGAACGGCATCCGAGCAGTACTTC CASSLGGRGTASEQYF
TRBJ1-5 . TRBV15 . TGTGCCACCAGCCTACCAGACAGGCATGGTCAGCTCCAGCATTTT CATSLPDRHGQLQHF
TRBJ1-4 TRBD1 TRBV4-1 . TGCGCCAGCAGCCAGGGCGGGACAGGGGGCCCAACTAATGAAAAACTGTTTTTT CASSQGGTGGPTNEKLFF
TRBJ2-5 TRBD1 TRBV30 few TGTGCCTGGAGCGACAGGGGAATAAGGAACTTC CAWSDRGIRNF
TRBJ2-7 . TRBV4-2 many TGTGCCAGCAGCCAAGCGATACTCCCGTCCTACGAGCAGTACTTC CASSQAILPSYEQYF
TRBJ1-2 . TRBV5-4 . TGTGCCAGCAGCCCCCTTTCGGACTATGGCTACACCTTC CASSPLSDYGYTF
TRBJ2-7 TRBD2 TRBV6-2/TRBV6-3 many TGTGCCAGCAGTTACCCAGCGGGGCCCCCCTACGAGCAGTACTTC CASSYPAGPPYEQYF
TRBJ2-3 . TRBV6-1 many TGTGCCAGCAGGAGGAGGGGCCGCACAGATACGCAGTATTTT CASRRRGRTDTQYF
TRBJ1-2 . TRBV12-3/TRBV12-4 few TGTGCCAGCAGTTCTCGAGCAGCGGGTGGCTACACCTTC CASSSRAAGGYTF
TRBJ2-7 . TRBV6-1 many TGTGCCAGCATAAAAACCCCTGGACTCCACTACGAGCAGTACTTC CASIKTPGLHYEQYF
TRBJ2-5 TRBD2 TRBV7-2 many TGTGCCAGCAGTCCCTATAGCGGGGATCTCCAAGAGACCCAGTACTTC CASSPYSGDLQETQYF